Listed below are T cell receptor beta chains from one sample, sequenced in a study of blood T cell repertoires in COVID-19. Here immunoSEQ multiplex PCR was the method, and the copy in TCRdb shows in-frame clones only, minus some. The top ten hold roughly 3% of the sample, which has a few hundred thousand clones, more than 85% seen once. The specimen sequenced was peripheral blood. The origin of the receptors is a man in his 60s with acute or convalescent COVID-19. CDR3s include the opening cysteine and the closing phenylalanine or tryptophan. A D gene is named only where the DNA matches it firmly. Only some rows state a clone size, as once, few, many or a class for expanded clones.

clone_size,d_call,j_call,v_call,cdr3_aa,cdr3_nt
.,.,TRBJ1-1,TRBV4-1,CASSLIGGGLNTEAFF,TGCGCCAGCAGCCTTATAGGGGGGGGCTTGAACACTGAAGCTTTCTTT
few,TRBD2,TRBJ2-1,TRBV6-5,CASSWRGGANEQFF,TGTGCCAGCAGTTGGCGGGGGGGGGCCAATGAGCAGTTCTTC
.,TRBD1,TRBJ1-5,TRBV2,CASRPPPTVSLTGFPQPQHF,TGTGCCAGCAGGCCCCCCCCGACCGTTTCGTTGACAGGGTTTCCTCAGCCCCAGCATTTT
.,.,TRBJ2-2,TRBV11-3,CASSSGAGELFF,TGTGCCAGCAGCTCAGGTGCGGGGGAGCTGTTTTTT
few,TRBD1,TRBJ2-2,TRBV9,CASSPLQGAGELFF,TGTGCCAGCAGCCCTCTTCAGGGGGCCGGGGAGCTGTTTTTT
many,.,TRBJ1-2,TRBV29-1,CSVELRAGKGSGYTF,TGCAGCGTTGAACTCCGGGCAGGGAAGGGTAGTGGCTACACCTTC
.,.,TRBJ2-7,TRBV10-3,CAISESGKGRTYEQYF,TGTGCCATCAGTGAGTCGGGTAAGGGGAGGACCTACGAGCAGTACTTC
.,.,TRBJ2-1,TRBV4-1,CASSQGQASVNEQFF,TGCGCCAGCAGCCAAGGGCAAGCTAGCGTCAATGAGCAGTTCTTC
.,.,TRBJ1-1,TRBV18,CASSPQSQSLSNTEAFF,TGTGCCAGCTCACCACAGTCTCAGTCATTAAGTAACACTGAAGCTTTCTTT
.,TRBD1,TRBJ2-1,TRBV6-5,CASSSKQGNLYNEQFF,TGTGCCAGCAGTTCCAAACAGGGGAATCTCTACAATGAGCAGTTCTTC
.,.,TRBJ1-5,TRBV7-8,CASSLGQNQPQHF,TGTGCCAGCAGCTTAGGGCAGAATCAGCCCCAGCATTTT
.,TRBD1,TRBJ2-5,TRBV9,CASSTGLGFSEETQYF,TGTGCCAGCTCGACAGGGTTAGGATTTAGTGAGGAGACCCAGTACTTC
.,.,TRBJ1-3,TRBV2,CASSEYGRGSGNTIYF,TGTGCCAGCAGTGAGTACGGCCGCGGGTCTGGAAACACCATATATTTT
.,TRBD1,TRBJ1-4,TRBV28,CASSDRTGVEKLFF,TGTGCCAGCAGCGACAGGACAGGGGTCGAAAAACTGTTTTTT
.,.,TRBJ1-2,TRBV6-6,CASSYEGGYGYTF,TGTGCCAGCAGTTACGAGGGCGGCTATGGCTACACCTTC
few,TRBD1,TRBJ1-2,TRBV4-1,CASSQDPNRGQRYGYTF,TGCGCCAGCAGCCAAGACCCGAACAGGGGGCAAAGGTATGGCTACACCTTC
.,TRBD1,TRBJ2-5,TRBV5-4,CASTPGQGRGETQYF,TGTGCCAGCACTCCTGGACAGGGAAGAGGAGAGACCCAGTACTTC
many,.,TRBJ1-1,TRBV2,CASSQRSFRPTEAFF,TGTGCCAGCAGCCAGCGGTCTTTTCGGCCCACTGAAGCTTTCTTT
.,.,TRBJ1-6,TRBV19,CASSMDKGVESPLHF,TGTGCCAGTAGTATGGATAAGGGAGTGGAGTCACCCCTCCACTTT
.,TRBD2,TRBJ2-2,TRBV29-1,CSVVTSGARGGELFF,TGCAGCGTTGTTACTAGCGGGGCAAGGGGCGGGGAGCTGTTTTTT
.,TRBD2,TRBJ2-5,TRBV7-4,CASRRRTSAPETQYF,TGTGCCAGCAGAAGACGGACTAGCGCCCCAGAGACCCAGTACTTC
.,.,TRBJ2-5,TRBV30,CAWMWGEETQYF,TGTGCCTGGATGTGGGGGGAAGAGACCCAGTACTTC
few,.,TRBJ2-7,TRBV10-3,CASALFLGGEQYF,TGTGCCAGCGCCCTCTTCTTAGGGGGAGAGCAGTACTTC
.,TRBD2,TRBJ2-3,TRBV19,CASRAWAGGPDTQYF,TGTGCCAGTAGAGCATGGGCGGGGGGGCCAGATACGCAGTATTTT
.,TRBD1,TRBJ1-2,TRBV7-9,CASSSGDRVSANYGYTF,TGTGCCAGCAGCTCCGGGGACAGGGTGTCAGCGAACTATGGCTACACCTTC
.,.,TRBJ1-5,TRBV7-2,CASSLGGDPNQPQHF,TGTGCCAGCAGCTTAGGGGGGGACCCCAATCAGCCCCAGCATTTT
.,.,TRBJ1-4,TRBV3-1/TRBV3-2,CASSQTGNGLEKLFF,TGTGCCAGCAGCCAGACCGGGAATGGCCTTGAAAAACTGTTTTTT
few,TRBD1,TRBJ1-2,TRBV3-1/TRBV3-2,CASSEDRVDGYTF,TGTGCCAGCAGCGAAGACAGGGTTGATGGCTACACCTTC
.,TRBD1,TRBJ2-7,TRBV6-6,CASRSGQGAYEQYF,TGTGCCAGCAGATCAGGACAGGGGGCCTACGAGCAGTACTTC
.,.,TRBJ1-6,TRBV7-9,CASSLDTGVPPYSPLHF,TGTGCCAGCAGCTTAGATACGGGGGTCCCCCCGTATTCACCCCTCCACTTT
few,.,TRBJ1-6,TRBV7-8,CASSLGGDLSPLHF,TGTGCCAGCAGCTTAGGGGGGGACCTTTCACCCCTCCACTTT
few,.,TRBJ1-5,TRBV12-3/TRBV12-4,CASTPVGAQPQHF,TGTGCCAGCACCCCCGTGGGGGCTCAGCCCCAGCATTTT
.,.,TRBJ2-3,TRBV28,CASSSAGTQGGTQYF,TGTGCCAGCAGTTCCGCTGGGACCCAGGGGGGTACGCAGTATTTT
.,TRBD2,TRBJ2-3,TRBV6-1,CASSEGSGGPTSTDTQYF,TGTGCCAGCAGTGAAGGCAGCGGGGGGCCAACTAGCACAGATACGCAGTATTTT